This T cell receptor (beta chain) was observed in a study of shared clonotypes between healthy human individuals. Splitting the CD4+ cells yielded a CD45RA+ naive subset and a CD45RA-negative memory subset. Note on this clone: Its antigen is not identified.

Sequenced by immunoSEQ multiplex PCR; TCRdb stores in-frame clones only, minus some. The sample has roughly 700,000 clones, approximately 74% seen once. CDR1 and CDR2 from the germline V gene are SEHNR and FQNEAQ (reference sequence). This CDR3 comprises 15 residues. V was clipped by 4 bases and J by 0 bases, with 10 bases between them. Study-level findings and limits: Relative to their counterparts shared across all four donors, non-shared clonotypes exhibited diminished generation probabilities. Naive subsets typically showed greater estimated richness than memory subsets.

Sequenced: memory CD4+ T cells sorted from blood. The subset was: CD45RA-negative fraction. The rearrangement links TRBV7-9 to TRBJ1-3; no clear D gene. This receptor was identified in a woman aged 25 to 45 in good health. As DNA, the CDR3 is TGTGCCAGCAGCTACCCAGCCGTCTCTGGAAACACCATATATTTT. Translating it yields CASSYPAVSGNTIYF. Supplemented by reference TRBV7-9 and TRBJ1-3, the full variable domain reads DTGVSQNPRHKITKRGQNVTFRCDPISEHNRLYWYRQTLGQGPEFLTYFQNEAQLEKSRLLSDRFSAERPKGSFSTLEIQRTEQGDSAMYLCASSYPAVSGNTIYFGEGSWLTVV.